This T cell receptor (beta chain) was sequenced during a study of cytotoxic CD8 clonotypes in ibrutinib-treated CLL. Study context: The study included some 10 relapsed/refractory and roughly 15 treatment-naive patients; under 18 had IGHV unmutated disease. By median about 69 months, 12 had progressed and approximately 14 stayed remitted; responses had been 2 complete and about 25 partial.

Points on this clone: The antigen remains undetermined.

The CDR3 totals 15 residues. Germline CDR1 reads SGHRS; CDR2 reads YFSETQ. V was trimmed by 7 bases and J by 3 bases, leaving 14 bases between them. Study findings and constraints: At progression, clonality fell back toward baseline after rising at ibrutinib response. Treatment left the uncommon public clonotypes either contracted or stable in frequency.

Profiling relied on immunoSEQ multiplex PCR, and the TCRdb table lists in-frame clones only, not all of them. Of approximately 50,000 clones listed, 55% to 80% were seen once; the top ten hold around 13%. This chain links TRBV5-1 with TRBJ1-6; weak D call: TRBD1 (5 bases). This TCR was sampled from a human donor with chronic lymphocytic leukemia. The sample here was PBMCs, taken after 12 months of ibrutinib treatment. The CDR3 DNA reads TGCGCCAGCTCCGGTTCAGGGCTCTATAATTCACCCCTCCACTTT. Encoded protein: CASSGSGLYNSPLHF.